This TCR beta chain originates from a study of spatial heterogeneity in lung cancer. Time point of the sample: sample taken at primary tumor resection. TCRs were sequenced from unsorted whole RNA of tumor, nontumor lung or PBMC. Each CDR3 protein is one row after TCRdb ran MiXCR on the 5' RACE reads. The data contain over 75,000 distinct CDR3 sequences, about a fifth of them singletons. V gave up 3 bases and J gave up 3 bases, with 8 bases separating them. The CDR3 totals 13 residues. The chain has TRBV12-3 or TRBV12-4 and TRBJ1-2; D gene uncertain. The material sequenced was PBMCs, taken at surgery. This receptor was taken from a male donor with early-stage non-small cell lung cancer. This chain's CDR3 is CASSLSWDYGYTF. CDR3 bases: TGTGCCAGCAGTTTGTCATGGGACTATGGCTACACCTTC.